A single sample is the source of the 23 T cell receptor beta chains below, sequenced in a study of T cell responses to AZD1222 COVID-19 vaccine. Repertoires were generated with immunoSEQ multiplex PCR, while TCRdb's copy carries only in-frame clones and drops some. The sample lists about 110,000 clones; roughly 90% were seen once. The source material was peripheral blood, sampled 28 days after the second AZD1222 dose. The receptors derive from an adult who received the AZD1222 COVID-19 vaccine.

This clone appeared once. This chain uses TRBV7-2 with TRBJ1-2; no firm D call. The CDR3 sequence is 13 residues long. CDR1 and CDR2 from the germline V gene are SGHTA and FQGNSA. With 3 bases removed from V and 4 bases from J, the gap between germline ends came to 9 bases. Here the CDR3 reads CASSFGRTYGYTF. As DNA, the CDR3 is TGTGCCAGCAGCTTTGGCAGGACCTATGGCTACACCTTC.

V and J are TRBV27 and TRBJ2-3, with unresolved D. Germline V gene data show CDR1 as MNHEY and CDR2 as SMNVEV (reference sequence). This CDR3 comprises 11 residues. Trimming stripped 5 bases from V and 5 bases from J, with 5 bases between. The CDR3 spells CASSGLDTQYF. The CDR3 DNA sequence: TGTGCCAGCAGTGGTTTAGATACGCAGTATTTT.

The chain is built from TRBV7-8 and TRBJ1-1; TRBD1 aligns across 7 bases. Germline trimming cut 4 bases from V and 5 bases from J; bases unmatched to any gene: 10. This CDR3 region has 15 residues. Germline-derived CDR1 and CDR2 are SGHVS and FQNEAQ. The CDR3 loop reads CASSYQTGQGTEAFF. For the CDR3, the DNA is TGTGCCAGCAGCTACCAGACAGGGCAAGGGACTGAAGCTTTCTTT.

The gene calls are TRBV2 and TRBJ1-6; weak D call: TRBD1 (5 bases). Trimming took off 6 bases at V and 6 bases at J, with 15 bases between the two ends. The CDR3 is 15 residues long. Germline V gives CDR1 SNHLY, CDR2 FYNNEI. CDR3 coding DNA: TGTGCCAGCAGCTACGCGGGGGGAGGTAATTCACCCCTCCACTTT. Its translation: CASSYAGGGNSPLHF.

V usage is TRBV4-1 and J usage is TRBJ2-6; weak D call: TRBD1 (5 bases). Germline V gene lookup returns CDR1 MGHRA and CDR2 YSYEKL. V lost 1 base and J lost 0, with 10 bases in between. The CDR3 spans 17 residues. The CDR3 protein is CASSQGVQASGANVLTF. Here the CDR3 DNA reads TGCGCCAGCAGCCAAGGCGTACAGGCCTCTGGGGCCAACGTCCTGACTTTC.

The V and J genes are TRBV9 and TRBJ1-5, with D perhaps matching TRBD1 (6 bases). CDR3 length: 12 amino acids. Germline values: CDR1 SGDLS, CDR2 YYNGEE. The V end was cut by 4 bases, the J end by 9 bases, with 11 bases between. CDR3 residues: CASSPGAGPQHF. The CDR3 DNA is TGTGCCAGCAGCCCGGGGGCGGGGCCCCAGCATTTT.

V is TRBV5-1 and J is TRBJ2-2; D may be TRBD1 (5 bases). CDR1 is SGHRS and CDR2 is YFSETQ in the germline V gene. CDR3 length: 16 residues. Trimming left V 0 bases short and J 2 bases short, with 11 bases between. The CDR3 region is CASSLGWTRNTGELFF. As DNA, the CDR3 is TGCGCCAGCAGCTTGGGCTGGACACGTAACACCGGGGAGCTGTTTTTT.

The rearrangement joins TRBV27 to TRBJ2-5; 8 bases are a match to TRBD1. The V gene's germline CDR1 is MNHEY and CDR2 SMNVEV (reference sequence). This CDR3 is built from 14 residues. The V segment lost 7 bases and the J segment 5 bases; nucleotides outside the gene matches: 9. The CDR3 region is CASKLQGAEETQYF. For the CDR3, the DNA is TGTGCCAGCAAACTCCAGGGGGCAGAGGAGACCCAGTACTTC.

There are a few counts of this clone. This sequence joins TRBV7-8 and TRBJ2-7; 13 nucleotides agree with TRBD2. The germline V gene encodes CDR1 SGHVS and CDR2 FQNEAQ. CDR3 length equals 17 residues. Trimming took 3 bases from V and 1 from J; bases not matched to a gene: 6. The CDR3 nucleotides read TGTGCCAGCAGCTTGACTAGCGGGGGGTCCACATCCTACGAGCAGTACTTC. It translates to CASSLTSGGSTSYEQYF.

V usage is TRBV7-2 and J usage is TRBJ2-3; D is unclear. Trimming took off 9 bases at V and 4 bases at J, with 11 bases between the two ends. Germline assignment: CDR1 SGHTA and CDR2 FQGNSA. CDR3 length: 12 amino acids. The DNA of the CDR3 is TGTGCCAGTCGGCAGGCAGCAGATACGCAGTATTTT. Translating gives CASRQAADTQYF.

The CDR3: CASSSLAYQETQYF. CDR3 nucleotides: TGTGCCAGCAGTTCACTAGCGTACCAAGAGACCCAGTACTTC. The chain employs TRBV27 and TRBJ2-5; 7 positions match TRBD2. Unmatched junction bases numbered 2, after V lost 4 bases and J lost 0 bases. Germline values: CDR1 MNHEY, CDR2 SMNVEV (reference sequence). CDR3 length: 14 residues.

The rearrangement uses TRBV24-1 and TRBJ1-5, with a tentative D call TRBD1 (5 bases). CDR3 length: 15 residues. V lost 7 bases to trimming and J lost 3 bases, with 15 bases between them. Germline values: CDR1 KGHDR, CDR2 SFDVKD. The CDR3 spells CATSNDRTSNQPQHF. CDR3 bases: TGTGCCACCAGCAACGACAGAACCTCCAATCAGCCCCAGCATTTT.

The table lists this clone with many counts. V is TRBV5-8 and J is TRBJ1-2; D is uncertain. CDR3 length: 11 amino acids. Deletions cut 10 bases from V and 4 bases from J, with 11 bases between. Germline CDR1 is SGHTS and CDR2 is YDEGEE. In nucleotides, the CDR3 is TGTGCCTCTCAGGCTCTCTATGGCTACACCTTC. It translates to CASQALYGYTF.

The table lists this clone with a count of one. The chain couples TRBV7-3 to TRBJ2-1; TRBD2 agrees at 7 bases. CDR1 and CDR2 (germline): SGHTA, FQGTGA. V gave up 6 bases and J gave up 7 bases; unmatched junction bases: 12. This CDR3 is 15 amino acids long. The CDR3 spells CASSTSGASPNEQFF. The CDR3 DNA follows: TGTGCCAGCAGTACCAGCGGGGCGTCTCCAAATGAGCAGTTCTTC.

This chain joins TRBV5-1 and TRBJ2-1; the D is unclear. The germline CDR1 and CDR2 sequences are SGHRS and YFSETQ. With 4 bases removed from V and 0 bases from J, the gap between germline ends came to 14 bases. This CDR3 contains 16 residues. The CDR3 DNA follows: TGCGCCAGCAGCCCTAAAATAGCCGGCTCCTACAATGAGCAGTTCTTC. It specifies CASSPKIAGSYNEQFF.

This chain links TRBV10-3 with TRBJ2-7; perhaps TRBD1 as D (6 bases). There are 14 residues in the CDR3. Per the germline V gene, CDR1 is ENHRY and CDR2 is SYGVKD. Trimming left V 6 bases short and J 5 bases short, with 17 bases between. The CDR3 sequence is CAIRTGQGYHEQYF. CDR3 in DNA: TGTGCCATCAGAACAGGGCAGGGGTACCACGAGCAGTACTTC.

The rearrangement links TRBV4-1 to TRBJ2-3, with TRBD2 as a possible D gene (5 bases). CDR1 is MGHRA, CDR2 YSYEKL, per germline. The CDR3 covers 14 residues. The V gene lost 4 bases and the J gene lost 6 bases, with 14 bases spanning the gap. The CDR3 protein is CASSPQTGWDTQYF. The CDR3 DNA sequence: TGCGCCAGCAGCCCCCAAACGGGGTGGGATACGCAGTATTTT.

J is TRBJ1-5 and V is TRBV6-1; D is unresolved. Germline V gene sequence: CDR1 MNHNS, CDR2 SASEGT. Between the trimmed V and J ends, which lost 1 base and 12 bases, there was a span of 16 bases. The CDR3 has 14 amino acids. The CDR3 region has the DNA TGTGCCAGCAGTGAAGTGAAGGGATTGGCCCACCAGCATTTT. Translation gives CASSEVKGLAHQHF.

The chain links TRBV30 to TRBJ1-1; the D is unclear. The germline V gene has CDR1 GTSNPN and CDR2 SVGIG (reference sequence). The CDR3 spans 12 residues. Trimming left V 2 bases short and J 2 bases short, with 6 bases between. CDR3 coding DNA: TGTGCCTGGAGTAGAGTTAACACTGAAGCTTTCTTT. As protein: CAWSRVNTEAFF.

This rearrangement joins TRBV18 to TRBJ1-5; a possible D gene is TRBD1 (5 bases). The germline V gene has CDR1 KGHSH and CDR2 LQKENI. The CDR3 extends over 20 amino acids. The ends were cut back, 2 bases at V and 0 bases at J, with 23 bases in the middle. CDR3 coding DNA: TGTGCCAGCTCACCAGCAGGAATCTATGGGGGGTCGAATAGCAATCAGCCCCAGCATTTT. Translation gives CASSPAGIYGGSNSNQPQHF.

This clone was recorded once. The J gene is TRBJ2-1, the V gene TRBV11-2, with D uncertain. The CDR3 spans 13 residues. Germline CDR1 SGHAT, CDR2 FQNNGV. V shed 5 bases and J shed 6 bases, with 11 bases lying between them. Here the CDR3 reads CASSPGPSNEQFF. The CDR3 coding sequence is TGTGCCAGCAGCCCAGGACCCTCCAATGAGCAGTTCTTC.

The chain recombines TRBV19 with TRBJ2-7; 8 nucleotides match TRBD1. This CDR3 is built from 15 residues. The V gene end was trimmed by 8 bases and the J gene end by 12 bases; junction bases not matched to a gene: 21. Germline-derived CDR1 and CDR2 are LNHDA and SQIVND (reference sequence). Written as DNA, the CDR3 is TGTGCCAGTTCCACCCTCGGGTCCGGACAGGGCGCTTGGTACTTC. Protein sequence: CASSTLGSGQGAWYF.

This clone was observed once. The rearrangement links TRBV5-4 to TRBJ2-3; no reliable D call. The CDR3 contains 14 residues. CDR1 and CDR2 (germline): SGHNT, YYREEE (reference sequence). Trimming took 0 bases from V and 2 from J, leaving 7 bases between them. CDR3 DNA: TGTGCCAGCAGCTTGGCCCAGGCCACAGATACGCAGTATTTT. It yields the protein CASSLAQATDTQYF. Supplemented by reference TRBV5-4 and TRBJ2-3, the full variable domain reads ETGVTQSPTHLIKTRGQQVTLRCSSQSGHNTVSWYQQALGQGPQFIFQYYREEENGRGNFPPRFSGLQFPNYSSELNVNALELDDSALYLCASSLAQATDTQYFGPGTRLTVL.